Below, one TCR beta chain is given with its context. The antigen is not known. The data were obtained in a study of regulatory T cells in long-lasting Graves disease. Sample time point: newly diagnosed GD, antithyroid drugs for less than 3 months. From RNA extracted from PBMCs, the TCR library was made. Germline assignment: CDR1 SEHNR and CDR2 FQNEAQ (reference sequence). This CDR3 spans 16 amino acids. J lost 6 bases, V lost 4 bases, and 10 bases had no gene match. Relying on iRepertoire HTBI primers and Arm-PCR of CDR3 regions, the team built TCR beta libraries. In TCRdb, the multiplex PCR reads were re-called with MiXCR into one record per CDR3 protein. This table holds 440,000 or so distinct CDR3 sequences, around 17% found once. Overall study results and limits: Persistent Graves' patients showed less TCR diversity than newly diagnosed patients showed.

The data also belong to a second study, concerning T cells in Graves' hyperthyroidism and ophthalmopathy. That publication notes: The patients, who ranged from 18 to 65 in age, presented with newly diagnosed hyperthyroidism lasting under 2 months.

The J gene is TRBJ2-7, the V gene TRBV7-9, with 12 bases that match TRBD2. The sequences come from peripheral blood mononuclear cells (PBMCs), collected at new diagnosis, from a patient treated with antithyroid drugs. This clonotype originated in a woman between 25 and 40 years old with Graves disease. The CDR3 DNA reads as TGTGCCAGCAGCTCCGGACTAGCGGGGAGCGGGCGCGAGCAGTACTTC. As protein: CASSSGLAGSGREQYF.